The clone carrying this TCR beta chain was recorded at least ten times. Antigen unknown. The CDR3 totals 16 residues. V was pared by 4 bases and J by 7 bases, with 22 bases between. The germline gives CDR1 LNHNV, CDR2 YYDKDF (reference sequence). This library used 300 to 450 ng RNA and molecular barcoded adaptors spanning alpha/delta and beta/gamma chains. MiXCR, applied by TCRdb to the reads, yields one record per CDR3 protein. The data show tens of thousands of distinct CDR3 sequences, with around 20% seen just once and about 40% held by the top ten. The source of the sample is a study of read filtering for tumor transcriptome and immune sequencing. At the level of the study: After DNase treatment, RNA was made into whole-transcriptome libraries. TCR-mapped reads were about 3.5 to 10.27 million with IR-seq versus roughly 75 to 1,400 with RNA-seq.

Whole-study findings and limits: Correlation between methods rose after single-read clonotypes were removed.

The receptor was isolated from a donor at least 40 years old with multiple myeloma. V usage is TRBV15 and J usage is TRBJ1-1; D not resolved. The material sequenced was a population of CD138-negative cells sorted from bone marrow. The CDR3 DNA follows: TGTGCCACCAGCAAACCGGGCGGCCGATACTCCCTTGAAGCTTTCTTT. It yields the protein CATSKPGGRYSLEAFF.